The sequence of this TCR beta chain was determined in a study of CD8+ T cells in alopecia areata. Findings and limits, study-wide: Scalp sequencing captures resident alphabeta T cells of normal skin too. Shared TCR sequences were less clear between patients than in mice, possibly partly from HLA diversity.

V lost 2 bases, J lost 0 bases, and 5 bases stayed unmatched. There are 16 residues in the CDR3. CDR1 and CDR2 (germline): SGDLS, YYNGEE. cDNA serving as the sequencing template came from extracted, reverse transcribed RNA. TCRdb keeps only in-frame clones here, not all; method: immunoSEQ multiplex PCR. The sample includes some 180,000 clones, more than 60% seen only once; the top ten take under 2%. On this clone itself: Its specificity is unknown. At the DNA level, this CDR3 is encoded by other sequences in the same sample as well.

The V call is TRBV9, the J call TRBJ1-5; TRBD1 matches 7 bases. This specimen was CD4+ T cells sorted from blood, taken at week 0. The sequence derives from a human donor with alopecia areata. The CDR3 protein is CASSVGDSYSNQPQHF. The CDR3 DNA reads as TGTGCCAGCAGCGTGGGGGACAGCTATAGCAATCAGCCCCAGCATTTT.